The 9 T cell receptor beta chains in this list originate from one sample, sequenced in a study of PD-1 blockade in classical Hodgkin lymphoma (dated by TCRdb to about 2020). The library came from the immunoSEQ multiplex PCR assay. TCRdb carries this immuneACCESS record with in-frame sequences only. Its versions omit some clonotypes, under half of them owing to an unresolved V gene in the studies checked, with the rest unexplained. The sample data list around 99,000 clones, and roughly 81% of these were observed just once. The ten largest clones represent less than 20% of the sample. According to the study, the label for this sample's time point signals: cycle 2 day 1 (C2D1) of nivolumab. Every trial patient had relapsed after autologous stem cell transplantation, and cohorts A, B and C differed in prior brentuximab vedotin exposure. This sample comprised peripheral blood mononuclear cells (PBMCs), obtained before the second cycle of nivolumab. The receptors stem from a human donor with classical Hodgkin lymphoma.

This chain connects TRBV29-1 to TRBJ1-1, with D hard to call. Trimming removed 6 bases at V and 0 bases at J, with 5 bases between. CDR3 length: 11 residues. Germline V gene data show CDR1 as SQVTM and CDR2 as ANQGSEA. The CDR3 sequence is CSVRVNTEAFF. CDR3 nucleotides: TGCAGCGTCAGAGTGAACACTGAAGCTTTCTTT.

This chain joins TRBV30 and TRBJ1-2; 8 bases are a match to TRBD1. This CDR3 spans 13 amino acids. Losses at the gene ends were 0 bases for V and 9 bases for J; bases not matched to a gene: 6. Germline loops: CDR1 GTSNPN, CDR2 SVGIG (reference sequence). The CDR3 region is CAWSVSAGGRYTF. DNA of the CDR3: TGTGCCTGGAGTGTATCGGCAGGGGGCCGCTACACCTTC.

The gene calls are TRBV30 and TRBJ2-3, with D perhaps TRBD2 (5 bases). The CDR3 runs 12 residues. V lost 0 bases to trimming and J lost 8 bases, with 9 bases between them. Germline CDR1 and CDR2: GTSNPN and SVGIG (reference sequence). CDR3 nucleotides: TGTGCCTGGAGTGTAATAGGAGGTACGCAGTATTTT. Its protein is CAWSVIGGTQYF. Complete variable domain (other parts from reference TRBV30 and TRBJ2-3): SQTIHQWPATLVQPVGSPLSLECTVEGTSNPNLYWYRQAAGRGLQLLFYSVGIGQISSEVPQNLSASRPQDRQFILSSKKLLLSDSGFYLCAWSVIGGTQYFGPGTRLTVL.

This rearrangement joins TRBV7-8 to TRBJ2-2; TRBD1 agrees at 8 bases. J was trimmed by 4 bases and V by 8 bases; bases with no gene match: 18. This CDR3 is built from 18 residues. The V gene's germline CDR1 is SGHVS and CDR2 FQNEAQ. CDR3 in DNA: TGTGCCAGCGGCCGTCGGAGACCAGGACAGGGAATCACCGGGGAGCTGTTTTTT. Protein product: CASGRRRPGQGITGELFF.

V gene TRBV11-2 combines with J gene TRBJ2-6, with 9 bases that match TRBD1. CDR1 is SGHAT and CDR2 is FQNNGV in the germline V gene. This CDR3 spans 17 amino acids. After removal of 8 bases from V and 2 bases from J, the junction contained 10 bases not matched to a gene. The CDR3 spells CASGMGQGITGANVLTF. CDR3 DNA: TGTGCCAGCGGTATGGGACAGGGAATAACTGGGGCCAACGTCCTGACTTTC.

The chain couples TRBV7-6 to TRBJ2-2, with a weak D call TRBD2 (5 bases). Trimming removed 5 bases at V and 2 bases at J, with 12 bases between. From germline, CDR1 is SGHVS and CDR2 FNYEAQ. The CDR3 loop spans 15 amino acids. CDR3 coding DNA: TGTGCCAGCAGCCCGGGATGGAGTAACACCGGGGAGCTGTTTTTT. Its translation: CASSPGWSNTGELFF.

The rearrangement links TRBV20-1 to TRBJ1-1, with D hard to call. V lost 7 bases and J 2 bases, leaving 8 bases between the germline ends. The CDR3 has 11 amino acids. Germline lookup yields CDR1 DFQATT and CDR2 SNEGSKA (reference sequence). CDR3 sequence: CSGNRNTEAFF. CDR3 sequence (DNA): TGCAGTGGAAACAGAAACACTGAAGCTTTCTTT.

The chain combines TRBV6-6 with TRBJ2-5; TRBD2 agrees at 8 bases. Germline assignment: CDR1 MNHNY and CDR2 SVGAGI (reference sequence). After removal of 4 bases from V and 5 bases from J, the junction contained 12 bases not matched to a gene. The CDR3 spans 16 residues. The CDR3 protein is CASSSGGGSGGETQYF. In DNA, the CDR3 is TGTGCCAGCAGTTCGGGCGGTGGATCGGGGGGGGAGACCCAGTACTTC.

The chain joins TRBV2 to TRBJ2-1; D remains unclear. CDR1 is SNHLY, CDR2 FYNNEI, per germline. The V end was cut by 7 bases, the J end by 3 bases, with 10 bases between. CDR3 length: 13 amino acids. The DNA of the CDR3 is TGTGCCAGCACCGCTAGTTTCTACAATGAGCAGTTCTTC. It codes for CASTASFYNEQFF.